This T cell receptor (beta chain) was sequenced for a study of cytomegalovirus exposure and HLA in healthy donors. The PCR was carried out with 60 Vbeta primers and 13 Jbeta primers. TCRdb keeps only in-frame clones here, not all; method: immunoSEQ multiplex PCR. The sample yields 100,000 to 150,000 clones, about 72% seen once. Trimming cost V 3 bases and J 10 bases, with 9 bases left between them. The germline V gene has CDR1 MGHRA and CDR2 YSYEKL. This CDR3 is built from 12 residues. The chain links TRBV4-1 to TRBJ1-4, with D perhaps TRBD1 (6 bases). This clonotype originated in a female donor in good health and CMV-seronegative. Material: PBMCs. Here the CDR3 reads CASSHLQGKLFF. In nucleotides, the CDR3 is TGCGCCAGCAGCCACCTACAGGGAAAACTGTTTTTT.